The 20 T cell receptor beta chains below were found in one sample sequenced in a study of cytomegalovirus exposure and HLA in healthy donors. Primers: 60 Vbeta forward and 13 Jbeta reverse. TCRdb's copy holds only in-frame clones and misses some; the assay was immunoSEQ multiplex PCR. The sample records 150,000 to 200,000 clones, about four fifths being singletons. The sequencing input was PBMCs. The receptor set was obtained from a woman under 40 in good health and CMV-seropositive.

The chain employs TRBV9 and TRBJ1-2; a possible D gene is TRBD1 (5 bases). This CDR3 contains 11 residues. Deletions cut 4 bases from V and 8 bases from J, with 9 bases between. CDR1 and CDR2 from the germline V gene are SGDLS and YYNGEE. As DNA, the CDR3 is TGTGCCAGCAGCCTGGGGGGAGGCTACACCTTC. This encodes CASSLGGGYTF.

The CDR3 DNA reads TGTGCCAGCAGCTTGGGACTAGCGACGGATAATGAGCAGTTCTTC. It is translated as CASSLGLATDNEQFF. V and J are TRBV5-8 and TRBJ2-1; 8 bases match TRBD2. Trimming removed 0 bases from V and 7 bases from J; junction bases left unmatched: 6. CDR1 is SGHTS, CDR2 YDEGEE, per germline. This CDR3 is built from 15 residues.

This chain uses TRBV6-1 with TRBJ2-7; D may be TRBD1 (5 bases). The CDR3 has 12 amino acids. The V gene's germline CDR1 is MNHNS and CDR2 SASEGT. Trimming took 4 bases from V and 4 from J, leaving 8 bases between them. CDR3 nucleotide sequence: TGTGCCAGCAGTGTTTCAGGGTACGAGCAGTACTTC. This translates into CASSVSGYEQYF.

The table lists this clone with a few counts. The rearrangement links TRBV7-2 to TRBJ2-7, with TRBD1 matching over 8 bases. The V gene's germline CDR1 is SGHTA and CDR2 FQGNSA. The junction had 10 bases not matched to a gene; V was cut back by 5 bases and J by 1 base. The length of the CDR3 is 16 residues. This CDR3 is CASSRDRSSSSYEQYF. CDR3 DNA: TGTGCCAGCAGCCGGGACAGGTCTTCAAGTTCCTACGAGCAGTACTTC.

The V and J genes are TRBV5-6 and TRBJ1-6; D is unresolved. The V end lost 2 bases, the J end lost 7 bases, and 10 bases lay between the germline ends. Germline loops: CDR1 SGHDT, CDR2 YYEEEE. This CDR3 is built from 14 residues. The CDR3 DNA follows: TGTGCCAGCAGCTTCGGGGAGCTAAATTCACCCCTCCACTTT. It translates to CASSFGELNSPLHF.

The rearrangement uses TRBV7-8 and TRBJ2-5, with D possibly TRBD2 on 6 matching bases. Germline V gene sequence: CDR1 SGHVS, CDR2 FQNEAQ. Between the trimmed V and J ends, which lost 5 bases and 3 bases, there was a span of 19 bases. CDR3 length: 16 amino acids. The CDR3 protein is CASSQDPGLLKETQYF. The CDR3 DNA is TGTGCCAGCAGCCAGGATCCGGGACTTCTAAAAGAGACCCAGTACTTC.

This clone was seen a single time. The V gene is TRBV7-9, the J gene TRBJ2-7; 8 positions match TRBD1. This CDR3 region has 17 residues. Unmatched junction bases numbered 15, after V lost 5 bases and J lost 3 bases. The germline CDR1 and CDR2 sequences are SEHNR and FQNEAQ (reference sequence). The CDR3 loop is CASSPISMWGQVYEQYF. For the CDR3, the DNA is TGTGCCAGCAGCCCAATTTCAATGTGGGGACAGGTCTACGAGCAGTACTTC. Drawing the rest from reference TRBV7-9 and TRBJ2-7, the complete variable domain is DTGVSQNPRHKITKRGQNVTFRCDPISEHNRLYWYRQTLGQGPEFLTYFQNEAQLEKSRLLSDRFSAERPKGSFSTLEIQRTEQGDSAMYLCASSPISMWGQVYEQYFGPGTRLTVT.

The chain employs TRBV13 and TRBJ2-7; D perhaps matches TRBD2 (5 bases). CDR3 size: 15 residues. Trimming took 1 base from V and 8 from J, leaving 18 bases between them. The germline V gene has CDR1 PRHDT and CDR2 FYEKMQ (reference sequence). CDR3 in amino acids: CASSLVDSGGAKQYF. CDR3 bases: TGTGCCAGCAGCTTAGTGGATTCCGGAGGAGCAAAGCAGTACTTC. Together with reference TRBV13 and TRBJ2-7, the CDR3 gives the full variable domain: AAGVIQSPRHLIKEKRETATLKCYPIPRHDTVYWYQQGPGQDPQFLISFYEKMQSDKGSIPDRFSAQQFSDYHSELNMSSLELGDSALYFCASSLVDSGGAKQYFGPGTRLTVT.

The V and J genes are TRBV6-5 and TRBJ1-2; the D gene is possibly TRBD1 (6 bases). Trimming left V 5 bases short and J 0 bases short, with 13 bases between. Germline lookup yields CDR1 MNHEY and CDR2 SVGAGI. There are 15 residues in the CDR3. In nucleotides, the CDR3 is TGTGCCAGCAGTGTAGACAGGAGAACTAACTATGGCTACACCTTC. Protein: CASSVDRRTNYGYTF.

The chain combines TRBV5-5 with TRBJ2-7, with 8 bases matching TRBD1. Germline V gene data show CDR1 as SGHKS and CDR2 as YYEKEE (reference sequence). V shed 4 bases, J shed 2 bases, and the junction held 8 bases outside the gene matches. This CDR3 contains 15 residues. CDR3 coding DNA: TGTGCCAGCAGCCGACCTTTGGACAGGGCCTACGAGCAGTACTTC. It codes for CASSRPLDRAYEQYF. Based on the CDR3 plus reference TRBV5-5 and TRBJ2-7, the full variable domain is DAGVTQSPTHLIKTRGQQVTLRCSPISGHKSVSWYQQVLGQGPQFIFQYYEKEERGRGNFPDRFSARQFPNYSSELNVNALLLGDSALYLCASSRPLDRAYEQYFGPGTRLTVT.

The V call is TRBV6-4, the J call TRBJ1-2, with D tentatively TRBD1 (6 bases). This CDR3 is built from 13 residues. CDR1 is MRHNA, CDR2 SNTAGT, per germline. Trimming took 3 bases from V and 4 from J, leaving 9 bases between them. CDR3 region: CASSETGPYGYTF. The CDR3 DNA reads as TGTGCCAGCAGTGAGACAGGCCCCTATGGCTACACCTTC.

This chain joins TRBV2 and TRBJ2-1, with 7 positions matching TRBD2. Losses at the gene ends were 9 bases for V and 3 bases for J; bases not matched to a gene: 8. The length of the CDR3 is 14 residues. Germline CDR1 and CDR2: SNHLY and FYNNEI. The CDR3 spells CARGTTSFYNEQFF. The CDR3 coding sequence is TGTGCCAGAGGGACTACCTCCTTCTACAATGAGCAGTTCTTC.

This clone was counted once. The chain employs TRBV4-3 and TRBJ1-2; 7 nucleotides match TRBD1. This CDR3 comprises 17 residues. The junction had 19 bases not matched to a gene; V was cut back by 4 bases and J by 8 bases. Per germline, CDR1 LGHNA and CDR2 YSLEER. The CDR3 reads CASSPSQPDRLYYGYTF. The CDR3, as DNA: TGCGCCAGCAGCCCCAGTCAGCCGGACAGGCTCTATTACGGCTACACCTTC.

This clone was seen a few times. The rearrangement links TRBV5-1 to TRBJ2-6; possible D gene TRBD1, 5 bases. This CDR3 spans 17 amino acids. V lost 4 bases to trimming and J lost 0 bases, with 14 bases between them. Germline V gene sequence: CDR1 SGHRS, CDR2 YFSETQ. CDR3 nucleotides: TGCGCCAGCAGCCCCCACTGGGGCGACTCTGGGGCCAACGTCCTGACTTTC. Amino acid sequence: CASSPHWGDSGANVLTF.

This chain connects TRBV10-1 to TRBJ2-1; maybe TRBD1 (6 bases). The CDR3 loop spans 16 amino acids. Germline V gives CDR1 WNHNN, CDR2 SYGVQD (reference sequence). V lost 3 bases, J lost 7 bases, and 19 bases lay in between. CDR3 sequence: CASSDSDRLMINEQFF. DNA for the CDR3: TGCGCCAGCAGTGATTCGGACAGATTGATGATAAATGAGCAGTTCTTC.

CDR3 sequence reads: CASSQRGRGSYEQYF. In nucleotides, the CDR3 is TGTGCCAGCAGCCAACGGGGGAGGGGAAGTTACGAGCAGTACTTC. This chain uses TRBV11-3 with TRBJ2-7, with 7 bases that match TRBD2. Germline lookup yields CDR1 SGHNT and CDR2 YENEEA. V lost 5 bases to trimming and J lost 4 bases; unmatched junction nucleotides: 11. The CDR3 totals 15 residues.

The CDR3 bases are TGTGCCAGCAGCTTAGAGTTAGCGGGGGAAGAGACCCAGTACTTC. Its protein is CASSLELAGEETQYF. The rearrangement uses TRBV7-8 and TRBJ2-5; 9 bases map to TRBD2. The germline CDR1 and CDR2 sequences are SGHVS and FQNEAQ. The V segment lost 1 base and the J segment 3 bases; nucleotides outside the gene matches: 3. The CDR3 is made up of 15 amino acids.

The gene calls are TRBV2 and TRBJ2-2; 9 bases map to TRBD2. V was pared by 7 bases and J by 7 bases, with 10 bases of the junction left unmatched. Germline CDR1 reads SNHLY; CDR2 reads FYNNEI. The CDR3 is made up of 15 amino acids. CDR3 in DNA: TGTGCCAGCACACCGCTAGCGGGAAGGGTCGGGGAGCTGTTTTTT. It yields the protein CASTPLAGRVGELFF.

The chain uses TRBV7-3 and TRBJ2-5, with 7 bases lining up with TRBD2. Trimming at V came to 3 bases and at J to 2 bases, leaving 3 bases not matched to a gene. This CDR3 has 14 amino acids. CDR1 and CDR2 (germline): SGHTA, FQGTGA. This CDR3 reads CASSFAGGQETQYF. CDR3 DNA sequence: TGTGCCAGCAGCTTCGCCGGGGGGCAAGAGACCCAGTACTTC.

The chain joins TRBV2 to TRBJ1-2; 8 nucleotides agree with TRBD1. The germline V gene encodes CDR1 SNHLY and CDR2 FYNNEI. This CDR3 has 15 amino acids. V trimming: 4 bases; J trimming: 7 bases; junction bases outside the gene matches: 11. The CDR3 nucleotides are TGTGCCAGCAGTGCAAAATCGACAGGGGTAGGTGGCTACACCTTC. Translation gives CASSAKSTGVGGYTF.